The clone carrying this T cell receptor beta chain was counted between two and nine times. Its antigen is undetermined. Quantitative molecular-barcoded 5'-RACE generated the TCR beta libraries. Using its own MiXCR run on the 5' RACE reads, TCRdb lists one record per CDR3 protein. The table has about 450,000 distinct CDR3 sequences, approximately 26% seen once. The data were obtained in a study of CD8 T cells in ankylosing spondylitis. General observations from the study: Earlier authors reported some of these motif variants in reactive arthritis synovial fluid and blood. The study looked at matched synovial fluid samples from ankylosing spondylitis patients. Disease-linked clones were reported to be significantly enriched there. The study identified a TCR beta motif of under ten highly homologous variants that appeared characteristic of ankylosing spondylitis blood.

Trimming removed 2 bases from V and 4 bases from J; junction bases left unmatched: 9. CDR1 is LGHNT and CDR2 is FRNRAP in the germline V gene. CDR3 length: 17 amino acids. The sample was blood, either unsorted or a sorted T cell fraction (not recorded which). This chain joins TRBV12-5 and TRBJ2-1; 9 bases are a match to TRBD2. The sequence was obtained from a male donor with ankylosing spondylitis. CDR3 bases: TGTGCTAGTGGTTTGATCGCGAGCGGGAGGTATTACAATGAGCAGTTCTTC. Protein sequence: CASGLIASGRYYNEQFF.